Shown below are 5 T cell receptor beta chains from a single sample sequenced in a study of blood T cell repertoires in COVID-19. Some clones are missing from TCRdb's copy, which holds only in-frame ones; the method was immunoSEQ multiplex PCR. The sample carries over 100,000 clones, approximately 87% recorded once. Sample: peripheral blood. These receptors were collected from a woman aged 50 to 60 with acute or convalescent COVID-19.

The chain recombines TRBV19 with TRBJ1-2; no firm D call. V shed 6 bases and J shed 4 bases, with 21 bases lying between them. Germline loops: CDR1 LNHDA, CDR2 SQIVND (reference sequence). The CDR3 spans 16 residues. DNA of the CDR3: TGTGCCAGTAGAAGACACCCGAACAGTTACCCCTATGGCTACACCTTC. This sequence encodes CASRRHPNSYPYGYTF.

This chain uses TRBV24-1 with TRBJ1-3; D is perhaps TRBD1 (5 bases). Per germline, CDR1 KGHDR and CDR2 SFDVKD. This CDR3 is built from 15 residues. V lost 3 bases, J lost 3 bases, and 11 bases lay in between. The CDR3 DNA sequence: TGTGCCACCAGTGATCCCCGGGACTTTGGAAACACCATATATTTT. As protein: CATSDPRDFGNTIYF.

CDR3 coding DNA: TGTGCCACCAGTGAACAACTTTTAAGCTCTGGACAGGGTTTATCGCTAGCCAAAAACATTCAGTACTTC. Protein: CATSEQLLSSGQGLSLAKNIQYF. V and J are TRBV24-1 and TRBJ2-4; 8 bases map to TRBD1. Germline V gene lookup returns CDR1 KGHDR and CDR2 SFDVKD. J lost 0 bases, V lost 4 bases, and 25 bases had no gene match. The CDR3 covers 23 residues.

Worth noting for this clone: Sequence at one end of the junction differs from germline and may be a read error. V gene TRBV7-3 combines with J gene TRBJ2-1; a weak D match, TRBD1 (6 bases). The germline V gene has CDR1 SGHTA and CDR2 FQGTGA. There are 14 residues in the CDR3. The CDR3 sequence is CASSLMGAERELFF. The CDR3 DNA reads TGTGCCAGCAGCTTAATGGGGGCAGAACGAGAGCTGTTCTTC. Supplemented by reference TRBV7-3 and TRBJ2-1, the full variable domain reads GAGVSQTPSNKVTEKGKYVELRCDPISGHTALYWYRQSLGQGPEFLIYFQGTGAADDSGLPNDRFFAVRPEGSVSTLKIQRTERGDSAVYLCASSLMGAERELFFGPGTRLTVL.

The V and J genes are TRBV18 and TRBJ2-3; D is perhaps TRBD1 (6 bases). This CDR3 is built from 17 residues. Germline V gene sequence: CDR1 KGHSH, CDR2 LQKENI. V dropped 1 base and J dropped 0 bases, with 14 bases sitting between them. The CDR3 DNA reads as TGTGCCAGCTCACCACGTTTAGGGGGAGCTAGCACAGATACGCAGTATTTT. As protein: CASSPRLGGASTDTQYF.